This passage covers 18 T cell receptor beta chains from one sample sequenced in a study of blood T cell repertoires in COVID-19. Data came from immunoSEQ multiplex PCR; TCRdb stores just in-frame clones and leaves some out. Of about 220,000 clones listed, approximately 80% are singletons. The sample taken for sequencing was peripheral blood. The receptor source for this set is a woman in her sixties who had recovered from COVID-19.

V gene TRBV19 combines with J gene TRBJ2-5; TRBD1 is a possible D gene (6 bases). This CDR3 is built from 13 residues. Trimming pared 4 bases from V and 2 bases from J, leaving 8 bases between. Germline lookup yields CDR1 LNHDA and CDR2 SQIVND (reference sequence). The CDR3 here is CASSNRAQETQYF. CDR3 in DNA: TGTGCCAGTAGTAACAGGGCTCAAGAGACCCAGTACTTC. Full variable domain (missing parts from reference TRBV19 and TRBJ2-5): DGGITQSPKYLFRKEGQNVTLSCEQNLNHDAMYWYRQDPGQGLRLIYYSQIVNDFQKGDIAEGYSVSREKKESFPLTVTSAQKNPTAFYLCASSNRAQETQYFGPGTRLLVL.

The gene calls are TRBV7-2 and TRBJ1-4; D not resolved. This CDR3 contains 15 residues. Germline V gene data show CDR1 as SGHTA and CDR2 as FQGNSA. V lost 2 bases and J 4 bases, leaving 11 bases between the germline ends. The CDR3, as DNA: TGTGCCAGCAGCTTACTTGGCACAAGTAATGAAAAACTGTTTTTT. Residues: CASSLLGTSNEKLFF. Supplemented by reference TRBV7-2 and TRBJ1-4, the full variable domain reads GAGVSQSPSNKVTEKGKDVELRCDPISGHTALYWYRQSLGQGLEFLIYFQGNSAPDKSGLPSDRFSAERTGGSVSTLTIQRTQQEDSAVYLCASSLLGTSNEKLFFGSGTQLSVL.

This rearrangement joins TRBV7-9 to TRBJ2-7, with 13 nucleotides matching TRBD2. V lost 3 bases, J lost 0 bases, and 5 bases stayed unmatched. Per the germline V gene, CDR1 is SEHNR and CDR2 is FQNEAQ (reference sequence). The CDR3 is 17 residues long. The CDR3 reads CASSFPLAGGSSYEQYF. CDR3 DNA sequence: TGTGCCAGCAGCTTTCCACTAGCGGGGGGGAGCTCCTACGAGCAGTACTTC. Variable domain in full (rest from reference TRBV7-9 and TRBJ2-7): DTGVSQNPRHKITKRGQNVTFRCDPISEHNRLYWYRQTLGQGPEFLTYFQNEAQLEKSRLLSDRFSAERPKGSFSTLEIQRTEQGDSAMYLCASSFPLAGGSSYEQYFGPGTRLTVT.

CDR3 residues: CASSPSWTGGNYGYTF. The CDR3 DNA is TGTGCCAGCTCACCTTCCTGGACAGGGGGCAACTATGGCTACACCTTC. The J gene is TRBJ1-2, the V gene TRBV18; 11 bases match TRBD1. Germline trimming cut 3 bases from V and 2 bases from J; bases unmatched to any gene: 5. Germline CDR1 reads KGHSH; CDR2 reads LQKENI. The CDR3 has 16 amino acids.

The chain employs TRBV12-5 and TRBJ2-3; 7 bases align to TRBD2. The germline V gene has CDR1 LGHNT and CDR2 FRNRAP. Unmatched junction bases numbered 4, after V lost 6 bases and J lost 1 base. The CDR3 runs to 14 residues. The CDR3 bases are TGTGCTAGTGGCCCCGGACTAGGCACAGATACGCAGTATTTT. Translated, it gives CASGPGLGTDTQYF.

The gene calls are TRBV7-9 and TRBJ2-5, with 11 bases that match TRBD1. The CDR3 runs 15 residues. V was pared by 1 base and J by 4 bases, with 2 bases of the junction left unmatched. Germline V CDR1 and CDR2: SEHNR, FQNEAQ (reference sequence). In nucleotides, the CDR3 is TGTGCCAGCAGCTTAGGGACAGGGGGCGGAGAGACCCAGTACTTC. Translating it yields CASSLGTGGGETQYF.

V usage is TRBV18 and J usage is TRBJ2-7, with D possibly being TRBD2 (7 bases). The germline V and J ends were trimmed by 4 bases and 5 bases, with 27 bases remaining between them. The CDR3 is 18 residues long. Germline CDR1 KGHSH, CDR2 LQKENI. The CDR3 DNA reads as TGTGCCAGCTCACGGTCAGCCGGGGGGCGCGTCTATCGCCACGAGCAGTACTTC. This sequence encodes CASSRSAGGRVYRHEQYF.

The V call is TRBV4-3, the J call TRBJ2-7, with D possibly TRBD1 on 6 matching bases. Trimming cost V 1 base and J 5 bases, with 18 bases left between them. Germline values: CDR1 LGHNA, CDR2 YSLEER. The CDR3 length is 16 residues. CDR3 sequence reads: CASSQGAARGGHEQYF. The CDR3 nucleotides read TGCGCCAGCAGCCAAGGAGCGGCCAGGGGTGGCCACGAGCAGTACTTC.

A single count supports this clone. This chain joins TRBV7-3 and TRBJ2-3; tentative D call: TRBD1 (6 bases). Germline loops: CDR1 SGHTA, CDR2 FQGTGA. Trimming removed 1 base at V and 4 bases at J, with 12 bases between. This CDR3 has 15 residues. The CDR3 DNA reads TGTGCCAGCAGCTTAAGACAGGACGAGGCAGATACGCAGTATTTT. Its protein product is CASSLRQDEADTQYF.

The V and J genes are TRBV30 and TRBJ2-1; 9 nucleotides line up with TRBD2. Trimming cost V 3 bases and J 2 bases; bases outside gene matches: 5. The CDR3 has 15 residues. Germline V CDR1 and CDR2: GTSNPN, SVGIG (reference sequence). The CDR3 DNA follows: TGTGCCTGGAGCGATCTAGCGGGGACCTACAATGAGCAGTTCTTC. It yields the protein CAWSDLAGTYNEQFF.

The rearrangement joins TRBV2 to TRBJ1-1; D unclear. V shed 6 bases and J shed 3 bases, with 5 bases lying between them. CDR1 is SNHLY, CDR2 FYNNEI, per germline. The CDR3 sequence is 11 residues long. This CDR3 is CASSRDTEAFF. DNA for the CDR3: TGTGCCAGCAGCCGGGACACTGAAGCTTTCTTT.

V gene TRBV27 combines with J gene TRBJ2-7, with TRBD2 matching 10 bases. J gave up 2 bases and V 6 bases, and 7 bases lay outside the gene matches. The V gene's germline CDR1 is MNHEY and CDR2 SMNVEV (reference sequence). The CDR3 loop spans 15 amino acids. The CDR3 DNA follows: TGTGCCAGCAGCCGGCTAGCGGGGGAGCCCTACGAGCAGTACTTC. Its translation: CASSRLAGEPYEQYF.

This chain joins TRBV3-1 (or the pseudogene TRBV3-2) and TRBJ2-7; no definite D call. V was trimmed by 4 bases and J by 6 bases, leaving 7 bases between them. The CDR3 runs 11 residues. Germline loops: CDR1 LGHDT, CDR2 YNNKEL (reference sequence). The DNA of the CDR3 is TGTGCCAGCAGCCGTGACTCCGAGCAGTACTTC. It is translated as CASSRDSEQYF.

The gene calls are TRBV5-4 and TRBJ2-3, with TRBD2 identical over 8 bases. J was trimmed by 5 bases and V by 0 bases; bases with no gene match: 5. In germline, CDR1 is SGHNT, CDR2 YYREEE (reference sequence). This CDR3 has 15 amino acids. In DNA, the CDR3 is TGTGCCAGCAGCTTGGACGGGGGGGCGAAAGATACGCAGTATTTT. Translating gives CASSLDGGAKDTQYF.

The chain uses TRBV19 and TRBJ1-5; 10 nucleotides line up with TRBD1. Losses at the gene ends were 6 bases for V and 2 bases for J; bases not matched to a gene: 4. The CDR3 consists of 15 residues. Per the germline V gene, CDR1 is LNHDA and CDR2 is SQIVND (reference sequence). CDR3: CASRGQGRGNQPQHF. Written as DNA, the CDR3 is TGTGCCAGTAGGGGACAGGGGAGAGGCAATCAGCCCCAGCATTTT.

The chain's CDR3 is CASSLNWGDGSPLHF. The DNA for the CDR3 is TGTGCCAGCAGCTTAAACTGGGGCGACGGTTCACCCCTCCACTTT. The V call is TRBV7-3, the J call TRBJ1-6; maybe TRBD1 (5 bases). The germline gives CDR1 SGHTA, CDR2 FQGTGA. The CDR3 runs to 15 residues. Trimming pared 1 base from V and 9 bases from J, leaving 13 bases between. The full variable domain, rest sourced from reference TRBV7-3 and TRBJ1-6, is GAGVSQTPSNKVTEKGKYVELRCDPISGHTALYWYRQSLGQGPEFLIYFQGTGAADDSGLPNDRFFAVRPEGSVSTLKIQRTERGDSAVYLCASSLNWGDGSPLHFGNGTRLTVT.

CDR3 sequence: CTSSSGGFYEQYF. Here the CDR3 DNA reads TGCACCAGCAGCTCAGGGGGGTTCTACGAGCAGTACTTC. The chain carries TRBV1 and TRBJ2-7; the table calls TRBD1, which could not be checked here. TRBV1 is a known pseudogene. The CDR3 totals 13 residues.

This rearrangement joins TRBV15 to TRBJ2-7, with a possible D match to TRBD2 (5 bases). Deletions cut 2 bases from V and 0 bases from J, with 17 bases between. The CDR3 is 17 amino acids. Per the germline V gene, CDR1 is LNHNV and CDR2 is YYDKDF (reference sequence). CDR3 nucleotides: TGTGCCACCAGCAGAACAATTCGGACTGCGAGCTCCTACGAGCAGTACTTC. Encoded protein: CATSRTIRTASSYEQYF.